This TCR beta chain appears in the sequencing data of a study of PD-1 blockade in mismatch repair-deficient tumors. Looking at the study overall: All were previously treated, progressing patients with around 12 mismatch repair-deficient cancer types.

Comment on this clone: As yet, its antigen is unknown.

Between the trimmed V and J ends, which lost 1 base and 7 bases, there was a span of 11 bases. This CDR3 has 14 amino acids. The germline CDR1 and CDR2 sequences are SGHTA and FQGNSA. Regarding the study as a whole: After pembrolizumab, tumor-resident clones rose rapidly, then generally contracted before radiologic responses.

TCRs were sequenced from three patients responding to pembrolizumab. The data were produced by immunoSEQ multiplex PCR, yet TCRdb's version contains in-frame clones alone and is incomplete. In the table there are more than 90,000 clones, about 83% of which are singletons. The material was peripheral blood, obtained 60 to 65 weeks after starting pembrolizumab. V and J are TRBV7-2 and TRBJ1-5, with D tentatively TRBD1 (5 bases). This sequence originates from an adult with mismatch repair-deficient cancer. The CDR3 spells CASSLVNRNQPQHF. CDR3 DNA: TGTGCCAGCAGCTTAGTCAACAGGAACCAGCCCCAGCATTTT. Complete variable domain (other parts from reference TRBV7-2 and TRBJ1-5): GAGVSQSPSNKVTEKGKDVELRCDPISGHTALYWYRQSLGQGLEFLIYFQGNSAPDKSGLPSDRFSAERTGGSVSTLTIQRTQQEDSAVYLCASSLVNRNQPQHFGDGTRLSIL.